The entry below describes one T cell receptor beta chain. The CDR3 has 12 amino acids. V was clipped by 8 bases and J by 7 bases, with 15 bases between them. Germline V gives CDR1 SGHDT, CDR2 YYEEEE. This sample is drawn from a study of control samples from healthy donors and cancer patients. Method: immunoSEQ multiplex PCR; TCRdb's copy keeps in-frame clones and lacks some. The sample shows around 71,000 clones, approximately 87% of them seen only once. Sequencing used PBMCs. The chain couples TRBV5-6 to TRBJ1-1; D is ambiguous. The sequence derives from a woman between 50 and 59 years old with head and neck cancer. This chain's CDR3 is CASSKKGIEAFF. CDR3 DNA: TGTGCCAGTTCGAAGAAAGGGATTGAAGCTTTCTTT. The full variable domain, completed using reference TRBV5-6 and TRBJ1-1, is DAGVTQSPTHLIKTRGQQVTLRCSPKSGHDTVSWYQQALGQGPQFIFQYYEEEERQRGNFPDRFSGHQFPNYSSELNVNALLLGDSALYLCASSKKGIEAFFGQGTRLTVV.